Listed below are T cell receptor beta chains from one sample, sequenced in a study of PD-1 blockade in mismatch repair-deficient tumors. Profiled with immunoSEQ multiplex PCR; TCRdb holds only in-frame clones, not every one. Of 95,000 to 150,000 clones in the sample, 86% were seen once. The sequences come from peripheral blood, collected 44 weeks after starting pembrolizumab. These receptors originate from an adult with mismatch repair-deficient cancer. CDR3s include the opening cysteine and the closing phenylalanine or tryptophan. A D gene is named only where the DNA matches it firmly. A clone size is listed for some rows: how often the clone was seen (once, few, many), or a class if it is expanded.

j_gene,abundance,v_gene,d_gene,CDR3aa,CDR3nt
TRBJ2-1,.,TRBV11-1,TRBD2,CATCEGTSGINEQFF,TGTGCCACCTGCGAGGGGACTAGCGGGATTAATGAGCAGTTCTTC
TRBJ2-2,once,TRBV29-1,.,CSVTRQNTGELFF,TGCAGCGTCACACGACAGAACACCGGGGAGCTGTTTTTT
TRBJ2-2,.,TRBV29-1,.,CSVGGGQRDTGELFF,TGCAGCGTTGGGGGGGGACAGCGCGACACCGGGGAGCTGTTTTTT
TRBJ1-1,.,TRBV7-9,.,CASSLARGGTEAFF,TGTGCCAGCAGCTTAGCGCGGGGGGGCACTGAAGCTTTCTTT
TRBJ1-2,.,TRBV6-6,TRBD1,CASIPGQANYGYTF,TGTGCCAGCATCCCGGGACAGGCTAACTATGGCTACACCTTC
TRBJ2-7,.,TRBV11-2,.,CASSLVSSGYEQYF,TGTGCCAGCAGCTTAGTATCATCTGGGTACGAGCAGTACTTC
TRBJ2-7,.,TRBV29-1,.,CSVEAPSTEPPGYEQYF,TGCAGCGTTGAAGCTCCATCGACCGAGCCCCCAGGTTATGAGCAGTACTTC
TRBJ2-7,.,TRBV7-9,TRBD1,CASSARDRASYEQYF,TGTGCCAGCAGCGCTAGAGACAGGGCCTCCTACGAGCAGTACTTC
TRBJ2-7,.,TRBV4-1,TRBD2,CASSQVPAGAGEQYF,TGCGCCAGCAGCCAAGTTCCAGCGGGAGCAGGAGAGCAGTACTTC
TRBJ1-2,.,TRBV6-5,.,CASKTRGLFFGYTF,TGTGCCAGCAAGACGAGGGGTTTGTTTTTTGGCTACACCTTC
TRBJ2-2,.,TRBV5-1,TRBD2,CASSLAITSVPNTGELFF,TGCGCCAGCAGCTTGGCCATAACTAGCGTTCCGAACACCGGGGAGCTGTTTTTT
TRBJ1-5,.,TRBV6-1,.,CASSAAGTYGQPQHF,TGTGCCAGCAGTGCTGCTGGGACGTATGGTCAGCCCCAGCATTTT
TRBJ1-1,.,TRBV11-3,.,CASSPLPGVGTEAFF,TGTGCCAGCAGCCCCCTTCCAGGGGTCGGGACTGAAGCTTTCTTT
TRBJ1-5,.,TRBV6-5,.,CASSYSAQSNQPQHF,TGTGCCAGCAGTTACTCGGCTCAGTCCAATCAGCCCCAGCATTTT
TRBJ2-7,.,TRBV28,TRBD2,CASSSLAGVYEQYF,TGTGCCAGCAGTTCCCTAGCGGGAGTCTACGAGCAGTACTTC
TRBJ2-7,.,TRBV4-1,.,CASSQEVGTPSYEQYF,TGCGCCAGCAGCCAAGAGGTCGGGACACCCTCCTACGAGCAGTACTTC
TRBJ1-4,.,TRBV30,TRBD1,CAWSAGQGGEKLFF,TGTGCCTGGAGTGCAGGACAGGGAGGCGAAAAACTGTTTTTT
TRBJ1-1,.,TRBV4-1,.,CASRHRSANTEAFF,TGCGCCAGCAGGCACAGGTCCGCGAACACTGAAGCTTTCTTT
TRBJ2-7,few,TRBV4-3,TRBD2,CASSQVVVAGLGEQYF,TGCGCCAGCAGCCAAGTTGTGGTAGCGGGGCTGGGGGAGCAGTACTTC
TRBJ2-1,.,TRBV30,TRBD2,CAWSEGLAGSNEQFF,TGTGCCTGGAGTGAGGGACTAGCGGGCAGCAATGAGCAGTTCTTC
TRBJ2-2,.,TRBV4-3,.,CASSSKSVLATSGELFF,TGCGCCAGCAGCTCGAAATCGGTCCTTGCAACGTCCGGGGAGCTGTTTTTT
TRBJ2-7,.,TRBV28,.,CASTTLGRNEQYF,TGTGCCAGTACAACACTCGGCAGGAATGAGCAGTACTTC
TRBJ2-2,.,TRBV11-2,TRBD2,CASSLAGNTGELFF,TGTGCCAGCAGCCTAGCGGGGAACACCGGGGAGCTGTTTTTT
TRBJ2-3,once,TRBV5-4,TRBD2,CASTSGLAFPSTQYF,TGTGCCAGCACCAGCGGACTAGCCTTCCCCTCTACGCAGTATTTT
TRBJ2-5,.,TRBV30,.,CACTLAVQETQYF,TGTGCCTGCACCTTAGCGGTGCAAGAGACCCAGTACTTC
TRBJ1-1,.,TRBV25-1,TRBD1,CASSEKQGTEAFF,TGTGCCAGCAGTGAAAAACAGGGGACTGAAGCTTTCTTT
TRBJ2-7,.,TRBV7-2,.,CASSDYLASYEQYF,TGTGCCAGCAGCGACTATCTGGCCTCCTACGAGCAGTACTTC